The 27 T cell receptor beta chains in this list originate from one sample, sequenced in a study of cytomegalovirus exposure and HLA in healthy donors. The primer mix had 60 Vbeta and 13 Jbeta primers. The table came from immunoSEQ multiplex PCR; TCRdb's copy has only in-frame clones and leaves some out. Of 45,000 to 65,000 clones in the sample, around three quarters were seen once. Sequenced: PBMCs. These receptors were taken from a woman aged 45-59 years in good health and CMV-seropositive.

The CDR3 loop reads CASSYSYREGGELFF. The CDR3 DNA reads TGTGCCAGCAGTTACTCATACAGGGAAGGCGGGGAGCTGTTTTTT. This chain joins TRBV6-6 and TRBJ2-2; D is perhaps TRBD1 (6 bases). Germline V gene lookup returns CDR1 MNHNY and CDR2 SVGAGI (reference sequence). V gave up 0 bases and J gave up 7 bases, with 12 bases separating them. The CDR3 has 15 residues.

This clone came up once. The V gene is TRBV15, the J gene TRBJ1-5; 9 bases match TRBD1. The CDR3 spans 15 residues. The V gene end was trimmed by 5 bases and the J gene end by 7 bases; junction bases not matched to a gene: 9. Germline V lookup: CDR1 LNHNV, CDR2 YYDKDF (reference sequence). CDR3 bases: TGTGCCACCAGCGGGGACAGGGCCCTTGGGCAGCCCCAGCATTTT. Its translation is CATSGDRALGQPQHF.

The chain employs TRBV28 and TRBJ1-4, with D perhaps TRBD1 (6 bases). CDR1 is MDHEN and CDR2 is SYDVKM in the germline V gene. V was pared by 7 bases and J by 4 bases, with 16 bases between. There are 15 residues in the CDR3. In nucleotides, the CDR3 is TGTGCCAGCAACCTGGTTGGCAGGGGTAATGAAAAACTGTTTTTT. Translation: CASNLVGRGNEKLFF.

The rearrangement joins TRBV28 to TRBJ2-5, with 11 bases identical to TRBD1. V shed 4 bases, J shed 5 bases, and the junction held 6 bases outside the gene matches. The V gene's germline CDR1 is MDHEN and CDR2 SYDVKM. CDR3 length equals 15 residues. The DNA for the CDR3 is TGTGCCAGCAGTTCCAAGGACAGGGGGCGCGAGACCCAGTACTTC. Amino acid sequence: CASSSKDRGRETQYF.

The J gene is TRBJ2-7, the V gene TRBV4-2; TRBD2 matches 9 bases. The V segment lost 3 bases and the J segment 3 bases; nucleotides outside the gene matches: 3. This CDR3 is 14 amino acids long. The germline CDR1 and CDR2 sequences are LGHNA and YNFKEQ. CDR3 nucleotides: TGTGCCAGCAGCCAGCGGGAGGGCCACTACGAGCAGTACTTC. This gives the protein CASSQREGHYEQYF.

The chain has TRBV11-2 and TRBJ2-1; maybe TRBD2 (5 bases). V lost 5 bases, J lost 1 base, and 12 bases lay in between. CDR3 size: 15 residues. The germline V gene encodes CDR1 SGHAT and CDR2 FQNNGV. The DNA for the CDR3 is TGTGCCAGCAGCCTTGTGGGGAGTTCCTACAATGAGCAGTTCTTC. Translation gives CASSLVGSSYNEQFF.

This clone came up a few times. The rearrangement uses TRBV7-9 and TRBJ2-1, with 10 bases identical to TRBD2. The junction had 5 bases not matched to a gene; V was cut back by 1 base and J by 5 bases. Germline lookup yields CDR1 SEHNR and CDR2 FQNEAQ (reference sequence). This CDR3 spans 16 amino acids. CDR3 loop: CASSLGPAGGDNEQFF. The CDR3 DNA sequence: TGTGCCAGCAGCTTAGGGCCAGCGGGAGGGGACAATGAGCAGTTCTTC.

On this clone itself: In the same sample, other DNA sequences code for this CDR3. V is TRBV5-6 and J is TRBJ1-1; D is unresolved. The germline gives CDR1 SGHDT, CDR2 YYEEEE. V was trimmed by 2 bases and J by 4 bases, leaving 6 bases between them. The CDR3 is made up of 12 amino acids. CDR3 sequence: CASSLRGTEAFF. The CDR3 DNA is TGTGCCAGCAGCTTACGGGGCACTGAAGCTTTCTTT. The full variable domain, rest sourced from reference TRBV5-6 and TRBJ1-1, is DAGVTQSPTHLIKTRGQQVTLRCSPKSGHDTVSWYQQALGQGPQFIFQYYEEEERQRGNFPDRFSGHQFPNYSSELNVNALLLGDSALYLCASSLRGTEAFFGQGTRLTVV.

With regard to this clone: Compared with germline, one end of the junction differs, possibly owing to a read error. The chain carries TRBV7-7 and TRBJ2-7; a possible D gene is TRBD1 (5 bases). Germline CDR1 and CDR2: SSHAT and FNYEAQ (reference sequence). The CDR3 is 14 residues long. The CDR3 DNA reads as TGTGCTAGCAGCCCAATAGGGGAAGCCTACGAGCAGTACTTC. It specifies CASSPIGEAYEQYF.

CDR3: CASRATGGINQPQHF. The CDR3 bases are TGTGCCAGCAGGGCCACAGGGGGCATTAATCAGCCCCAGCATTTT. V gene TRBV6-1 combines with J gene TRBJ1-5; 9 bases fit TRBD1. The ends lost 6 bases at V and 4 bases at J; junction bases unmatched: 7. The germline V gene encodes CDR1 MNHNS and CDR2 SASEGT. The CDR3 extends over 15 amino acids.

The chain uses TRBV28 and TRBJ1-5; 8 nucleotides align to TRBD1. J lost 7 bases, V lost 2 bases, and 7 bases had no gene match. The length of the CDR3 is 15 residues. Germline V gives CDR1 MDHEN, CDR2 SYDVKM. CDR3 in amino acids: CASSLGAGGGQPQHF. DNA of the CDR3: TGTGCCAGCAGTTTAGGTGCAGGGGGCGGCCAGCCCCAGCATTTT.

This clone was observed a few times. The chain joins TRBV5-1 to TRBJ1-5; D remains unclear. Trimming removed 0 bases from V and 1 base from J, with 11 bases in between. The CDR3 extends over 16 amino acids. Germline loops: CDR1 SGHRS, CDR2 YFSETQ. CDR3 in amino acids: CASSLGAGLSNQPQHF. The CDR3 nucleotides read TGCGCCAGCAGCTTGGGGGCAGGACTCAGCAATCAGCCCCAGCATTTT.

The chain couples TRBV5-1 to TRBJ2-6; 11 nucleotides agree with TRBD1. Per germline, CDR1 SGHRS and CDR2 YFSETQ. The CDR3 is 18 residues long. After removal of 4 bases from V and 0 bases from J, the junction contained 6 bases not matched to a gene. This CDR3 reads CASSLGQGAVSGANVLTF. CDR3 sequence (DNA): TGCGCCAGCAGCCTTGGACAGGGGGCTGTCTCTGGGGCCAACGTCCTGACTTTC. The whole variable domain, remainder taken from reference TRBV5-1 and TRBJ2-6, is KAGVTQTPRYLIKTRGQQVTLSCSPISGHRSVSWYQQTPGQGLQFLFEYFSETQRNKGNFPGRFSGRQFSNSRSEMNVSTLELGDSALYLCASSLGQGAVSGANVLTFGAGSRLTVL.

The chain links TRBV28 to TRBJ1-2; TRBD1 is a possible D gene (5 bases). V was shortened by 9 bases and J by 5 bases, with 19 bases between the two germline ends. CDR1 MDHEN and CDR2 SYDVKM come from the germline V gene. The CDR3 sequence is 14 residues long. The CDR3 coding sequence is TGTGCCAGTTTTGTCACGGGGGTTTTTTATGGCTACACCTTC. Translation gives CASFVTGVFYGYTF.

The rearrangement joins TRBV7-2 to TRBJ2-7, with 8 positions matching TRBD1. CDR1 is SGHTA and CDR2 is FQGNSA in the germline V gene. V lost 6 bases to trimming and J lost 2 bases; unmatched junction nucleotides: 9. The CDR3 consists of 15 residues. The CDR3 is CASRLQGARTYEQYF. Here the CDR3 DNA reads TGTGCCAGCAGACTTCAGGGGGCGAGGACCTACGAGCAGTACTTC.

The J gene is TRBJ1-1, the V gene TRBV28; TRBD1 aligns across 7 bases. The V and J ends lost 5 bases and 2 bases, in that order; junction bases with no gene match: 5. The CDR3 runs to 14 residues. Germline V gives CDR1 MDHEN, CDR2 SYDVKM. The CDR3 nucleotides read TGTGCCAGCAGTACCAACAGGGGAAACACTGAAGCTTTCTTT. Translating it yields CASSTNRGNTEAFF.

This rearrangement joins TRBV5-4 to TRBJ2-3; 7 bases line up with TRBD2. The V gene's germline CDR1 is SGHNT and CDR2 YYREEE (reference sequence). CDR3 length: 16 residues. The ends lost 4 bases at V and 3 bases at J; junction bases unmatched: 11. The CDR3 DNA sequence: TGTGCCAGCAGCCCCCCTGGGGCGGGAGCAACAGATACGCAGTATTTT. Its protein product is CASSPPGAGATDTQYF.

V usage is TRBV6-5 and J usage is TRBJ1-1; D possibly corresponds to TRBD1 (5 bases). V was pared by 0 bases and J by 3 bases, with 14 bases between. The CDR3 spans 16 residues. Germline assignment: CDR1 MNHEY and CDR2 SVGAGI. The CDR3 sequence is CASSYSGDRSYTEAFF. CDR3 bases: TGTGCCAGCAGTTACTCCGGTGACAGATCATACACTGAAGCTTTCTTT.

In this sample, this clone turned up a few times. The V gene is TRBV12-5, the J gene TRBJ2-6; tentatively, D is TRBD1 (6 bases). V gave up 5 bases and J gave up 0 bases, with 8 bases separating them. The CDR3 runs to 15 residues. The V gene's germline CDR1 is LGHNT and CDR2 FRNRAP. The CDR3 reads CASGKGDSGANVLTF. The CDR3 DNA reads TGTGCTAGTGGTAAGGGGGACTCTGGGGCCAACGTCCTGACTTTC.

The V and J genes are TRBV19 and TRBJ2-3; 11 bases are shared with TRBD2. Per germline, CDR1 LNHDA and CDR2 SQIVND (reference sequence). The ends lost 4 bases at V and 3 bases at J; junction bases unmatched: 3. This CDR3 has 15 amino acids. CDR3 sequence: CASSTPSGRTDTQYF. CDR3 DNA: TGTGCCAGTAGTACCCCTAGCGGGAGGACAGATACGCAGTATTTT.

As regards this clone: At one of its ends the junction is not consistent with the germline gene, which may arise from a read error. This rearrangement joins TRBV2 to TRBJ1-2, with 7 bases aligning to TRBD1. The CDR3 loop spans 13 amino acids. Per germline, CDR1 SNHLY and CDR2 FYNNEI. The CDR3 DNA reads TGTGCCGGCAGTACTCACGGGACAGATGGCTACACCTTC. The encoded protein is CAGSTHGTDGYTF.

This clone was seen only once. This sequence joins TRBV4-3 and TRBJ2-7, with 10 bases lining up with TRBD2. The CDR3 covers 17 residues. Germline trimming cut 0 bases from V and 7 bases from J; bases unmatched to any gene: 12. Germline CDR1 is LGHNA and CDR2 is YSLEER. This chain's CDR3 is CASSQDSSGGPPGEQYF. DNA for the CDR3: TGCGCCAGCAGCCAAGATTCTAGCGGGGGACCCCCGGGGGAGCAGTACTTC.

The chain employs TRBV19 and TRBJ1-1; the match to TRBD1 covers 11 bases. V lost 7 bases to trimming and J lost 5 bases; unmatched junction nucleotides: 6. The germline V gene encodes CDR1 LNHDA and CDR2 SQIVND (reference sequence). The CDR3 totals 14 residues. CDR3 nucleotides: TGTGCCAGTACCCCCGGGACAGGGGGAACTGAAGCTTTCTTT. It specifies CASTPGTGGTEAFF.

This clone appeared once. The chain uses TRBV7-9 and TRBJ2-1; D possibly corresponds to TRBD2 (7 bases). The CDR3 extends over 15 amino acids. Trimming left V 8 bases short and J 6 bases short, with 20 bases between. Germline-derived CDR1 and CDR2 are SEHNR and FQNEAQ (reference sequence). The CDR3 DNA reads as TGTGCCAGCTACCCCTCAGGGGAGGGAGGCAATGAGCAGTTCTTC. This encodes CASYPSGEGGNEQFF.

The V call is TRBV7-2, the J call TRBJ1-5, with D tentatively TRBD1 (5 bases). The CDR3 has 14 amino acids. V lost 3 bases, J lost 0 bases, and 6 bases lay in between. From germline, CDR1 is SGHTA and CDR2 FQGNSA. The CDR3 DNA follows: TGTGCCAGCAGCTTTCAGGGTAGCAATCAGCCCCAGCATTTT. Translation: CASSFQGSNQPQHF.

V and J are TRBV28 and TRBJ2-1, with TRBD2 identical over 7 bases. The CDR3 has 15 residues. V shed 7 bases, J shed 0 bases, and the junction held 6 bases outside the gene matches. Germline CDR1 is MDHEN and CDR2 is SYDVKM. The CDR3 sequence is CASTERGVSYNEQFF. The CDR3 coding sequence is TGTGCCAGCACCGAACGGGGGGTCTCCTACAATGAGCAGTTCTTC.

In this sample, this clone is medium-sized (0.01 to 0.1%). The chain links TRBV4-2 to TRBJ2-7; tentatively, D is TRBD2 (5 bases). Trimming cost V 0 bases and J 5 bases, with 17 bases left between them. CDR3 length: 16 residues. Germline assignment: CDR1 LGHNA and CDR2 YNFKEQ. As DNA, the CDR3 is TGTGCCAGCAGCCAAGAGGCTACGGGAAACGGCGACGAGCAGTACTTC. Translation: CASSQEATGNGDEQYF.